This TCR beta chain was recorded in a study of blood T cell repertoires in COVID-19. Using immunoSEQ multiplex PCR, the repertoire was profiled, and TCRdb retains in-frame clones only, with some absent. The repertoire holds about 28,000 clones, with under 80% as singletons. The receptor comes from a man aged 70 or older with acute or convalescent COVID-19. The sample was peripheral blood.

The CDR3 DNA sequence: TGTGCCAGCAGCTCGCATAGCGGGGGCACAGATACGCAGTATTTT. Its protein product is CASSSHSGGTDTQYF. The V call is TRBV5-4, the J call TRBJ2-3, with 8 bases aligning to TRBD2. The ends lost 3 bases at V and 1 base at J; junction bases unmatched: 4. Germline values: CDR1 SGHNT, CDR2 YYREEE (reference sequence). CDR3 length: 15 amino acids.